Shown below are 21 T cell receptor beta chains from a single sample sequenced in a study of shared clonotypes between healthy human individuals. Clones were sequenced by immunoSEQ multiplex PCR, and TCRdb holds only the in-frame ones, with some missing. The repertoire holds roughly 1,100,000 clones, with around four fifths as singletons. Material: memory CD4+ T cells sorted from blood. Subset defined: CD45RA-negative fraction. The receptors originated from a man aged 18 to 29 in good health.

This clone has just a few counts. The CDR3 sequence: CASSANHHRGPETQYF. CDR3 DNA sequence: TGTGCCAGCAGTGCAAACCACCACAGGGGCCCAGAGACCCAGTACTTC. The rearrangement links TRBV2 to TRBJ2-5; TRBD1 aligns across 7 bases. Per the germline V gene, CDR1 is SNHLY and CDR2 is FYNNEI. The V and J ends lost 4 bases and 4 bases, in that order; junction bases with no gene match: 12. CDR3 size: 16 residues.

This clone came up once. The chain employs TRBV6-5 and TRBJ2-3, with D unclear. V dropped 8 bases and J dropped 2 bases, with 5 bases sitting between them. CDR1 MNHEY and CDR2 SVGAGI come from the germline V gene. This CDR3 is built from 11 residues. CDR3 sequence: CASVSTDTQYF. CDR3 DNA: TGTGCCAGCGTATCCACAGATACGCAGTATTTT.

This rearrangement joins TRBV5-6 to TRBJ2-5; 7 bases agree with TRBD2. The last part of the DNA fits TRBJ2-7 better; the J call may be wrong. CDR1 is SGHDT and CDR2 is YYEEEE in the germline V gene. The CDR3 loop spans 14 amino acids. CDR3 loop: CASSLASGDYEQYF. CDR3 nucleotides: TGTGCCAGCAGCTTGGCTAGCGGAGACTACGAGCAGTACTTC.

The chain employs TRBV4-1 and TRBJ2-1, with 8 bases identical to TRBD1. CDR3 length: 16 residues. Germline lookup yields CDR1 MGHRA and CDR2 YSYEKL. The junction had 14 bases not matched to a gene; V was cut back by 6 bases and J by 7 bases. Here the CDR3 reads CASRRSSGTGDNEQFF. CDR3 nucleotides: TGCGCCAGCAGAAGATCTTCCGGGACAGGAGATAATGAGCAGTTCTTC.

V gene TRBV12-5 combines with J gene TRBJ2-5; D possibly matches TRBD1 or TRBD2 (5 bases each). The CDR3 consists of 13 residues. Germline CDR1 and CDR2: LGHNT and FRNRAP. V was clipped by 7 bases and J by 2 bases, with 11 bases between them. Written as DNA, the CDR3 is TGTGCTAGTGCCCGGGGCGATCAAGAGACCCAGTACTTC. The encoded protein is CASARGDQETQYF.

The chain carries TRBV23-1 and TRBJ1-2; possibly TRBD1 for D (5 bases). TRBV23-1 is known as an ORF, though its function is uncertain. The CDR3 contains 17 residues. Trimming shortened V by 4 bases and J by 8 bases, and 26 bases separated the two germline ends. In nucleotides, the CDR3 is TGCGCCAGCAGTCTCCATCCCTCTCTCTCAGGGAGGAGCGGCTACACCTTC. Encoded protein: CASSLHPSLSGRSGYTF.

Comment on this clone: This probably arose from a read error, given a far larger clone one base away. The sample has other DNA sequences that encode this CDR3 too. This chain links TRBV10-3 with TRBJ2-7; D is uncertain. This CDR3 contains 11 residues. Looked up from germline, CDR1 is ENHRY and CDR2 is SYGVKD. Trimming removed 3 bases from V and 3 bases from J, with 3 bases in between. The DNA of the CDR3 is TGTGCCATCAGTGAAGGCTACGAGCAGTACTTC. Amino acids: CAISEGYEQYF.

As to this clone: Other DNA sequences from this sample encode an identical CDR3 as well. The chain carries TRBV5-1 and TRBJ2-2; possibly TRBD1 for D (5 bases). Trimming left V 0 bases short and J 2 bases short, with 8 bases between. CDR1 and CDR2 (germline): SGHRS, YFSETQ. CDR3 size: 15 residues. CDR3 residues: CASSLGRVNTGELFF. The CDR3 DNA sequence: TGCGCCAGCAGCTTGGGCAGGGTTAACACCGGGGAGCTGTTTTTT.

This clone was counted a single time. V is TRBV6-1 and J is TRBJ2-2; no firm D call. Germline loops: CDR1 MNHNS, CDR2 SASEGT. V was trimmed by 3 bases and J by 6 bases, leaving 11 bases between them. The CDR3 is 14 amino acids. Here the CDR3 DNA reads TGTGCCAGCAGTGATACCATTGGTGCCGGGGAGCTGTTTTTT. Encoded protein: CASSDTIGAGELFF.

The rearrangement links TRBV28 to TRBJ1-2, with D unclear. V gave up 8 bases and J gave up 3 bases, with 13 bases separating them. The CDR3 is 13 residues long. Germline V gene lookup returns CDR1 MDHEN and CDR2 SYDVKM. CDR3 coding DNA: TGTGCCAGCGTACGGGCATCAGACTATGGCTACACCTTC. It encodes CASVRASDYGYTF.

This clone has a handful of counts. V is TRBV2 and J is TRBJ2-5; TRBD2 matches at 12 bases. V gave up 6 bases and J gave up 4 bases; unmatched junction bases: 6. The CDR3 loop spans 15 amino acids. CDR1 is SNHLY and CDR2 is FYNNEI in the germline V gene. CDR3 residues: CASRSLAGGGETQYF. In DNA, the CDR3 is TGTGCCAGCAGATCCCTAGCGGGGGGGGGAGAGACCCAGTACTTC.

The chain carries TRBV6-6 and TRBJ2-1; D is unclear. This CDR3 spans 12 amino acids. V was cut by 7 bases and J by 3 bases, with 7 bases left in between. CDR1 and CDR2 (germline): MNHNY, SVGAGI (reference sequence). In DNA, the CDR3 is TGTGCCAGCAAATCCGGCTACAATGAGCAGTTCTTC. Protein: CASKSGYNEQFF.

This clone was counted a few times. The V and J genes are TRBV29-1 and TRBJ2-5; D could derive from TRBD1 or TRBD2 (5 bases each). Per germline, CDR1 SQVTM and CDR2 ANQGSEA. CDR3 length equals 13 residues. Trimming left V 4 bases short and J 2 bases short, with 11 bases between. CDR3 residues: CSVGGSEQETQYF. The CDR3 nucleotides are TGCAGCGTTGGGGGGTCTGAACAAGAGACCCAGTACTTC.

The chain joins TRBV6-6 to TRBJ2-5, with TRBD2 as a possible D gene (6 bases). The DNA matches TRBJ2-7 better at its end, which makes the J call doubtful. This CDR3 contains 15 residues. The V gene's germline CDR1 is MNHNY and CDR2 SVGAGI (reference sequence). CDR3 coding DNA: TGTGCCAGCTGTCCTGGGGGGAGCGCCCGATACGAGCAGTACTTC. Its protein is CASCPGGSARYEQYF.

The CDR3 DNA sequence: TGCGCCAGCAGCTTTTTCAGGGTCTCGAATACTGGGGCCAACGTCCTGACTTTC. Translation gives CASSFFRVSNTGANVLTF. This chain connects TRBV5-1 to TRBJ2-6, with a possible D match to TRBD1 (5 bases). V lost 2 bases and J lost 2, with 17 bases in between. Germline lookup yields CDR1 SGHRS and CDR2 YFSETQ. The CDR3 is made up of 18 amino acids.

There are many counts of this clone. The same CDR3 is also encoded by other DNA sequences in this sample. This chain joins TRBV6-5 and TRBJ1-3; D ambiguous. The CDR3 totals 11 residues. CDR1 is MNHEY and CDR2 is SVGAGI in the germline V gene. V was shortened by 5 bases and J by 2 bases, with 1 base between the two germline ends. The CDR3 protein is CASSTGNTIYF. CDR3 bases: TGTGCCAGCAGTACTGGAAACACCATATATTTT.

The chain couples TRBV5-1 to TRBJ2-7; TRBD2 matches at 7 bases. The germline CDR1 and CDR2 sequences are SGHRS and YFSETQ. The CDR3 is 15 amino acids. V shed 0 bases, J shed 4 bases, and the junction held 7 bases outside the gene matches. The CDR3 loop is CASSLVGRETYEQYF. Written as DNA, the CDR3 is TGCGCCAGCAGCTTGGTTGGGCGGGAGACTTACGAGCAGTACTTC. Filled out from reference TRBV5-1 and TRBJ2-7, the complete variable domain reads KAGVTQTPRYLIKTRGQQVTLSCSPISGHRSVSWYQQTPGQGLQFLFEYFSETQRNKGNFPGRFSGRQFSNSRSEMNVSTLELGDSALYLCASSLVGRETYEQYFGPGTRLTVT.

The sample holds a few counts of this clone. The rearrangement uses TRBV27 and TRBJ2-5; D may be TRBD1 (6 bases). With 5 bases removed from V and 5 bases from J, the gap between germline ends came to 27 bases. Germline CDR1 is MNHEY and CDR2 is SMNVEV (reference sequence). CDR3 length: 18 amino acids. As DNA, the CDR3 is TGTGCCAGCAGTCTTCGAGGACAGCGAATAGTCCCCCGGGAGACCCAGTACTTC. It is translated as CASSLRGQRIVPRETQYF.

A few counts support this clone. The chain has TRBV28 and TRBJ2-3; D is ambiguous. CDR3 length equals 12 residues. Trimming cost V 6 bases and J 4 bases, with 8 bases left between them. Germline values: CDR1 MDHEN, CDR2 SYDVKM. The CDR3 loop reads CASSPSADTQYF. In DNA form, the CDR3 reads TGTGCCAGCAGCCCTTCGGCAGATACGCAGTATTTT.

The J gene is TRBJ2-5, the V gene TRBV30; 8 nucleotides agree with TRBD2. CDR1 is GTSNPN and CDR2 is SVGIG in the germline V gene (reference sequence). The junction had 9 bases not matched to a gene; V was cut back by 4 bases and J by 5 bases. CDR3 length: 14 residues. In nucleotides, the CDR3 is TGTGCCTGGACCTCCGGGAGGGGGGATGAGACCCAGTACTTC. Amino acids: CAWTSGRGDETQYF.

The chain carries TRBV6-6 and TRBJ2-1; 9 positions agree with TRBD2. Germline V gene sequence: CDR1 MNHNY, CDR2 SVGAGI (reference sequence). CDR3 length: 16 residues. J was trimmed by 10 bases and V by 0 bases; bases with no gene match: 10. CDR3 bases: TGTGCCAGCAGTTACTCGATCCTAGCGGGGCCTATGGAGCAGTTCTTC. It yields the protein CASSYSILAGPMEQFF.